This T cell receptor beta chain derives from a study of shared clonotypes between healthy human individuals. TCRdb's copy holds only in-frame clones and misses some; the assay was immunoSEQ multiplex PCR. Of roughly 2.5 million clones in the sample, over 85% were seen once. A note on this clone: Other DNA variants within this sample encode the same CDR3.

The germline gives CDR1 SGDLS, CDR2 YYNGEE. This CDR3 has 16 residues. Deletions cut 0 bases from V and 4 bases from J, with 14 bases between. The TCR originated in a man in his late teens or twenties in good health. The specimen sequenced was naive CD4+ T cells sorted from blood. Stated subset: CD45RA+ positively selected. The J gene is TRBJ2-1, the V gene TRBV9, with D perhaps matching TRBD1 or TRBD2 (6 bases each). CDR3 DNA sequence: TGTGCCAGCAGCGTAGTTGGGGGGCCTTCGTACAATGAGCAGTTCTTC. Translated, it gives CASSVVGGPSYNEQFF.